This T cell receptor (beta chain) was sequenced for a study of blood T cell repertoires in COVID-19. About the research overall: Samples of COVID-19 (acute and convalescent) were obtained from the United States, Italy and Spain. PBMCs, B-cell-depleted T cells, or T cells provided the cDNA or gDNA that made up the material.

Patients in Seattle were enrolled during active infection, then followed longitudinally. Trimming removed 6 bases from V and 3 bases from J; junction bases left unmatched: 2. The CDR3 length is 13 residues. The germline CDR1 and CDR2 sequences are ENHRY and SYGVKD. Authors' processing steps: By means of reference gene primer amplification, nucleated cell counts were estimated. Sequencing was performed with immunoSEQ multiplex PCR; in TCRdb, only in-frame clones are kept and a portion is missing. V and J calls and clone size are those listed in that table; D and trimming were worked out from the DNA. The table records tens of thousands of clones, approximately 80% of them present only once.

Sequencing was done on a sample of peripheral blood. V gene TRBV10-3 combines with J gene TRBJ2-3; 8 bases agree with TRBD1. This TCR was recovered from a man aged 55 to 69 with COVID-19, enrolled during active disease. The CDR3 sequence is CAIRQGATDTQYF. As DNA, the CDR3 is TGTGCCATCAGGCAGGGGGCAACAGATACGCAGTATTTT.